The rows below give T cell receptor beta chains drawn from one sample of a study of blood T cell repertoires in COVID-19. Some clones are missing from TCRdb's copy, which holds only in-frame ones; the method was immunoSEQ multiplex PCR. The sample lists around 150,000 clones; approximately 80% were seen once. Sequenced input: peripheral blood. Receptors were obtained from a woman in her sixties with active or convalescent COVID-19. The CDR3 runs from the conserved cysteine through the conserved F or W. A D gene is named only where the DNA matches it firmly. Size is stated for part of the rows, as once, few or many counts, or as a class when the clone is expanded.

clone_size d_call j_call v_call cdr3_aa cdr3_nt
NA TRBD1 TRBJ1-5 TRBV9 CASSVGGQGANQPQHF TGTGCCAGCAGCGTAGGCGGACAGGGGGCGAATCAGCCCCAGCATTTT
NA NA TRBJ1-2 TRBV2 CASSDGRARPGGAF TGTGCCAGCAGTGATGGGAGGGCGAGACCAGGCGGGGCCTTC
NA NA TRBJ2-7 TRBV27 CASSPLAVGLYEQYF TGTGCCAGCAGCCCGCTAGCTGTGGGTCTTTACGAGCAGTACTTC
NA NA TRBJ1-2 TRBV19 CASSMDKVNYGYTF TGTGCCAGTAGTATGGACAAGGTGAACTATGGCTACACCTTC
NA TRBD1 TRBJ1-6 TRBV19 CASSTTGLESSPLHF TGTGCCAGTAGTACGACAGGGTTAGAGAGTTCACCCCTCCACTTT
NA NA TRBJ1-1 TRBV29-1 CSAVGEDTEAFF TGCAGCGCCGTCGGCGAGGACACTGAAGCTTTCTTT
NA NA TRBJ1-2 TRBV5-6 CASSLGGSYGYTF TGTGCCAGCAGCTTGGGAGGGAGCTATGGCTACACCTTC
NA NA TRBJ2-3 TRBV3-1/TRBV3-2 CASSPTRSTDTQYF TGTGCCAGCAGCCCCACACGTTCCACAGATACGCAGTATTTT
NA NA TRBJ1-1 TRBV19 CASSMMLGSEAFF TGTGCCAGTAGTATGATGCTTGGCTCTGAAGCTTTCTTT
once TRBD2 TRBJ2-3 TRBV6-1 CASSEPQAGVTDTQYF TGTGCCAGCAGTGAACCCCAAGCGGGGGTCACAGATACGCAGTATTTT
few TRBD2 TRBJ2-5 TRBV7-2 CASSLALAGLVETQYF TGTGCCAGCAGCTTAGCACTAGCGGGATTGGTAGAGACCCAGTACTTC
NA TRBD1 TRBJ1-5 TRBV13 CASSHRQGSNQPQHF TGTGCCAGCAGCCACCGACAGGGGAGTAATCAGCCCCAGCATTTT
NA TRBD1 TRBJ1-2 TRBV10-3 CAISGDRPPYGYTF TGTGCCATCAGTGGGGACAGACCCCCCTATGGCTACACCTTC
NA NA TRBJ2-3 TRBV5-1 CASSLEGGAIDTQYF TGCGCCAGCAGCTTGGAAGGGGGGGCAATAGATACGCAGTATTTT
few TRBD2 TRBJ2-3 TRBV4-1 CASSQELAGRDTQYF TGCGCCAGCAGCCAAGAACTAGCGGGGCGGGATACGCAGTATTTT
few TRBD2 TRBJ2-5 TRBV7-7 CASSLRQAGRGETQYF TGTGCCAGCAGCTTAAGGCAAGCGGGGAGGGGAGAGACCCAGTACTTC
NA NA TRBJ1-5 TRBV28 CASSLSSSNQPQHF TGTGCCAGCAGTTTGTCTTCTAGCAATCAGCCCCAGCATTTT
once NA TRBJ1-2 TRBV2 CASTLSPRYGYTF TGTGCCAGCACCCTCTCCCCTCGCTATGGCTACACCTTC
NA NA TRBJ1-5 TRBV27 CASSPPGQPQHF TGTGCCAGCAGTCCCCCGGGACAGCCCCAGCATTTT
NA TRBD1 TRBJ1-2 TRBV9 CASSPPGQGNYGGGYTF TGTGCCAGCAGCCCCCCGGGACAGGGCAATTATGGAGGTGGCTACACCTTC
NA TRBD1 TRBJ1-6 TRBV14 CASSQGTGGYSPLHF TGTGCCAGCAGCCAAGGAACAGGGGGCTATTCACCCCTCCACTTT
NA TRBD1 TRBJ1-4 TRBV30 CAWSEGMKGAPNEKLFF TGTGCCTGGAGTGAGGGGATGAAGGGGGCGCCTAATGAAAAACTGTTTTTT